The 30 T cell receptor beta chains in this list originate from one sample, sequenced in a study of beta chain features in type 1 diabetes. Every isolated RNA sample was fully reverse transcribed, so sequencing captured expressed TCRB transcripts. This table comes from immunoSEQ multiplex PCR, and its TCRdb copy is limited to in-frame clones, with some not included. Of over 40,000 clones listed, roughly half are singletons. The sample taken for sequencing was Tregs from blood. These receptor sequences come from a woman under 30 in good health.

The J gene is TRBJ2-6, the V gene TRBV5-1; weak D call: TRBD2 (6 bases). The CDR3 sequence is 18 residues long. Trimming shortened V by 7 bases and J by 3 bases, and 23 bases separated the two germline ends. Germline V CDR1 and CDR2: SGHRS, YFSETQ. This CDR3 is CASSPGGPFNYGANVLTF. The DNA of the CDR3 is TGCGCCAGCTCACCCGGGGGTCCCTTCAACTATGGGGCCAACGTCCTGACTTTC.

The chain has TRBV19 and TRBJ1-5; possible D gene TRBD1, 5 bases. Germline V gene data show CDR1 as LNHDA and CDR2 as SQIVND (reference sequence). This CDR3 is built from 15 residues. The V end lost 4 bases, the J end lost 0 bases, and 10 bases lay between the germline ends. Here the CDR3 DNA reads TGTGCCAGTAGTAGGTCTACAGGTAGCAATCAGCCCCAGCATTTT. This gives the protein CASSRSTGSNQPQHF.

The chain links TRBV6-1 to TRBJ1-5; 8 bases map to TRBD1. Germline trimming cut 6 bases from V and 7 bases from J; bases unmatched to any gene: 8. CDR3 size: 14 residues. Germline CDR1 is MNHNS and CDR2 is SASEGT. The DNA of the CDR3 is TGTGCCAGCAGAACCCAGGGGGCAGGCCAGCCCCAGCATTTT. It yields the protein CASRTQGAGQPQHF.

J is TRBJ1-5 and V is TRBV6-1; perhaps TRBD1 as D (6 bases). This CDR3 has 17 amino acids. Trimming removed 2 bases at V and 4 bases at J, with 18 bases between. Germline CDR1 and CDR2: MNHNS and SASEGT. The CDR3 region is CASSESQWGTPNQPQHF. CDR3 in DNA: TGTGCCAGCAGTGAATCTCAGTGGGGGACACCAAATCAGCCCCAGCATTTT.

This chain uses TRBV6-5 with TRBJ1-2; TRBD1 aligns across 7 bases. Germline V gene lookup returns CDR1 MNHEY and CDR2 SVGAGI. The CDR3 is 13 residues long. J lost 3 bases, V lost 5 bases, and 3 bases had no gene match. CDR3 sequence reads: CASSATGDYGYTF. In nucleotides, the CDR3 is TGTGCCAGCAGTGCTACAGGGGACTATGGCTACACCTTC.

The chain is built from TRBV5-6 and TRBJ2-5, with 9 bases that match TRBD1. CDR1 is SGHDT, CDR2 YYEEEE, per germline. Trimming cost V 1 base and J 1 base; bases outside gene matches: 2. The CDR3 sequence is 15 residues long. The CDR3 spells CASSLRGQGQETQYF. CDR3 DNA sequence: TGTGCCAGCAGCTTGCGGGGACAGGGCCAAGAGACCCAGTACTTC.

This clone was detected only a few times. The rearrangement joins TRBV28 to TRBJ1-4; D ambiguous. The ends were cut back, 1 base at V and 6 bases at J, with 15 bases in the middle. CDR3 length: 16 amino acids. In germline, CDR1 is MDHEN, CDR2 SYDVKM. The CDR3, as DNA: TGTGCCAGCAGTTTATTTTCGGGTGGTCGAGATGAAAAACTGTTTTTT. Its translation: CASSLFSGGRDEKLFF.

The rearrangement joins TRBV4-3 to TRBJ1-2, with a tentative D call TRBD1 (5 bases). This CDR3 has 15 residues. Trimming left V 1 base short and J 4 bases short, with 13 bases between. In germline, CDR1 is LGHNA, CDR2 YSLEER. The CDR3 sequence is CASSQGTQMGYGYTF. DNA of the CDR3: TGCGCCAGCAGCCAAGGGACACAAATGGGCTATGGCTACACCTTC.

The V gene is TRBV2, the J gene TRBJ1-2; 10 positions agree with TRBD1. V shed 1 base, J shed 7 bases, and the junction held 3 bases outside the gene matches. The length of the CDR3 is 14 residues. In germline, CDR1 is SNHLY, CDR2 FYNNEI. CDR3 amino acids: CASSEGRTGGGYTF. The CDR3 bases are TGTGCCAGCAGTGAAGGACGGACAGGGGGTGGCTACACCTTC.

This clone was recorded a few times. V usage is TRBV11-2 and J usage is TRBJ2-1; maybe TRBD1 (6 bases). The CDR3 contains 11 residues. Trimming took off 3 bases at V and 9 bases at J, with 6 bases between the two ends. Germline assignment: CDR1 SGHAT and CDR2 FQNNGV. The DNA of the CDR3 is TGTGCCAGCAGCTTCAGGGGTGAGCAGTTCTTC. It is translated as CASSFRGEQFF.

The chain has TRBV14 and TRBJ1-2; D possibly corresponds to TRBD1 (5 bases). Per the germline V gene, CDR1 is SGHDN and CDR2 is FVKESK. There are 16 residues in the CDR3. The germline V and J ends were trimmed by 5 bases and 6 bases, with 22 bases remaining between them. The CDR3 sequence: CASSGPRSAGYHGYTF. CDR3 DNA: TGTGCCAGCAGCGGACCCAGGTCGGCAGGGTATCATGGCTACACCTTC.

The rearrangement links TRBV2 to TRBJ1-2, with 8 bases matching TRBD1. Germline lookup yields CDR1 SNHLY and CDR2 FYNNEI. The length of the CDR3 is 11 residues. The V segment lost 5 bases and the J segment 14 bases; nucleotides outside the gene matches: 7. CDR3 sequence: CASSLWTGITF. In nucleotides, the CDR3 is TGTGCCAGCAGTCTTTGGACAGGGATAACCTTC.

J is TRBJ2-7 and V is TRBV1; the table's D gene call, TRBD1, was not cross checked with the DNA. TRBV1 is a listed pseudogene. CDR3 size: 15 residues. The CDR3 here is CTSSQRGTSPYEQYF. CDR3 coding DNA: TGCACCAGCAGCCAAAGGGGGACGTCCCCCTACGAGCAGTACTTC.

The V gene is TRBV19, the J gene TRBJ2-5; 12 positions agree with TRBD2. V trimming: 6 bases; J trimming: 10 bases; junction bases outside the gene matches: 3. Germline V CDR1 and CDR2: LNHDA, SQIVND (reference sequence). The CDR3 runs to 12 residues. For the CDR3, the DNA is TGTGCCAGTAGACTAGCGGGAGGCCACCAGTACTTC. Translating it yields CASRLAGGHQYF.

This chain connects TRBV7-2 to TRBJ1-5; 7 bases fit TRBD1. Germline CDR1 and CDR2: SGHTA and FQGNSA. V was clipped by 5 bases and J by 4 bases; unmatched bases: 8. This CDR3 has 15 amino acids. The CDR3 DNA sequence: TGTGCCAGCAGCCGGAGACAGGGCCAAAATCAGCCCCAGCATTTT. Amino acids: CASSRRQGQNQPQHF.

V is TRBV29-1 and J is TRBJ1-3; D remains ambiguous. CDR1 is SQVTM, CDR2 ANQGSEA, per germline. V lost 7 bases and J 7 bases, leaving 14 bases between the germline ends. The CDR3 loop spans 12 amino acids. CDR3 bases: TGCAGCGCCCGGACCGGAGGGAACACCATATATTTT. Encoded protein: CSARTGGNTIYF.

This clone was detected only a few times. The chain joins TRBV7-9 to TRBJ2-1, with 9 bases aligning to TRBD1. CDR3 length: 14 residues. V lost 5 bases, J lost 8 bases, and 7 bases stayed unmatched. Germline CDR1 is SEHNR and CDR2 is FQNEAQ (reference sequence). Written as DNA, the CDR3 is TGTGCCAGCAGCCCAGGGACAGGGATGGATGAGCAGTTCTTC. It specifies CASSPGTGMDEQFF.

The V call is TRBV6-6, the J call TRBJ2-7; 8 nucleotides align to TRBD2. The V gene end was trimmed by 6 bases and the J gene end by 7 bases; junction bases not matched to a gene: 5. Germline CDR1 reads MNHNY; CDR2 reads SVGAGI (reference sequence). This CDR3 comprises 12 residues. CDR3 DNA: TGTGCCAGCAGAGCGGGAGTACAAGAGCAGTACTTC. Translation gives CASRAGVQEQYF.

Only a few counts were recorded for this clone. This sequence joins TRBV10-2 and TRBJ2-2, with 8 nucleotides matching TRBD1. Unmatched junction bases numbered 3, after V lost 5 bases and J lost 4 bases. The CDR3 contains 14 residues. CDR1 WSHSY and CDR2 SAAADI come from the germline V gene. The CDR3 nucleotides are TGCGCCAGCAGTAGGACAGGGTCCACCGGGGAGCTGTTTTTT. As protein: CASSRTGSTGELFF.

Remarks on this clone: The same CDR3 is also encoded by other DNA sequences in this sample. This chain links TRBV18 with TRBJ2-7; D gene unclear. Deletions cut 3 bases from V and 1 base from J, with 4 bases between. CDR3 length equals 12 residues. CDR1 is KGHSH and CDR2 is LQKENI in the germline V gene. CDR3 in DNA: TGTGCCAGCTCACCGTCTTCCTACGAGCAGTACTTC. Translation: CASSPSSYEQYF. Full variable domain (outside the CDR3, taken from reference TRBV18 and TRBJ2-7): NAGVMQNPRHLVRRRGQEARLRCSPMKGHSHVYWYRQLPEEGLKFMVYLQKENIIDESGMPKERFSAEFPKEGPSILRIQQVVRGDSAAYFCASSPSSYEQYFGPGTRLTVT.

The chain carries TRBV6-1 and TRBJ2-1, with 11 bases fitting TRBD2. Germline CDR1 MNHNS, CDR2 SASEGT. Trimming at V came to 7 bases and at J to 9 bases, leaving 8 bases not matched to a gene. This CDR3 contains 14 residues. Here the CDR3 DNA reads TGTGCCAGCATACTAGCGGGAGTCCCCAGTGAGCAGTTCTTC. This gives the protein CASILAGVPSEQFF.

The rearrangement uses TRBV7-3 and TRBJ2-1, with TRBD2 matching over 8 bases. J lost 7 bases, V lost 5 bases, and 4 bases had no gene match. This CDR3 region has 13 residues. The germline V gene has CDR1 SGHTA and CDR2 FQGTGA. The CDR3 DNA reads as TGTGCCAGCAGCAGCGGGAGTGGGAATGAGCAGTTCTTC. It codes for CASSSGSGNEQFF.

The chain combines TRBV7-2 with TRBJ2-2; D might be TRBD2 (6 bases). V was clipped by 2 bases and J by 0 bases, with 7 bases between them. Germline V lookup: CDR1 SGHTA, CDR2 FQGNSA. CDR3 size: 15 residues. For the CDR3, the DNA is TGTGCCAGCAGCTTACGCGGGGCGAACACCGGGGAGCTGTTTTTT. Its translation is CASSLRGANTGELFF.

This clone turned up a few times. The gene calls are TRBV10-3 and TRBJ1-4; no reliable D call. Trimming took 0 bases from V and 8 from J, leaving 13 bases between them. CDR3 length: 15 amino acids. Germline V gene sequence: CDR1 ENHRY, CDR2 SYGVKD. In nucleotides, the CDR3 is TGTGCCATCAGTGAGTCAGTGCAGCGCCCGGAAAAACTGTTTTTT. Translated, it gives CAISESVQRPEKLFF.

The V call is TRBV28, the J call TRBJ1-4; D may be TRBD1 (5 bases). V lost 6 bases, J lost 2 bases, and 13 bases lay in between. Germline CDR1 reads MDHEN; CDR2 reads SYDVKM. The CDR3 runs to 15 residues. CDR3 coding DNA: TGTGCCAGCAGCTCAGCTGGGGCGACTAATGAAAAACTGTTTTTT. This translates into CASSSAGATNEKLFF. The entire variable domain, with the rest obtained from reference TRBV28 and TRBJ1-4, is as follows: DVKVTQSSRYLVKRTGEKVFLECVQDMDHENMFWYRQDPGLGLRLIYFSYDVKMKEKGDIPEGYSVSREKKERFSLILESASTNQTSMYLCASSSAGATNEKLFFGSGTQLSVL.

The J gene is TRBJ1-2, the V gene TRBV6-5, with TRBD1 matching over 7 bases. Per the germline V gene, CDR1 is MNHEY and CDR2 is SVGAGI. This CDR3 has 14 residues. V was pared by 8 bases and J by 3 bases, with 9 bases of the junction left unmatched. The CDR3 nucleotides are TGTGCCAGCCGTATAGACAGGGAGGACTATGGCTACACCTTC. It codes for CASRIDREDYGYTF.

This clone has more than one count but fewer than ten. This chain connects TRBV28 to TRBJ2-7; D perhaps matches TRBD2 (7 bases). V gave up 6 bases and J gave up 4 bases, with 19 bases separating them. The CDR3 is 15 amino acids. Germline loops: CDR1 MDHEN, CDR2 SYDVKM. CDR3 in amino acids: CASRGGAGFEYEQYF. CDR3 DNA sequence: TGTGCCAGCAGGGGGGGGGCGGGGTTTGAGTACGAGCAGTACTTC. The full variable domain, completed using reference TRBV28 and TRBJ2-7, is DVKVTQSSRYLVKRTGEKVFLECVQDMDHENMFWYRQDPGLGLRLIYFSYDVKMKEKGDIPEGYSVSREKKERFSLILESASTNQTSMYLCASRGGAGFEYEQYFGPGTRLTVT.

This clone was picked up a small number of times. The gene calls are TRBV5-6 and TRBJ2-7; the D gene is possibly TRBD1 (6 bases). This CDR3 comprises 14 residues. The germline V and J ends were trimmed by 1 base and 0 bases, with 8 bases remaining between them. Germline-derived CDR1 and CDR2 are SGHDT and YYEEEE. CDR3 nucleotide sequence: TGTGCCAGCAGCTTGAGAGGGGGCTCCTACGAGCAGTACTTC. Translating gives CASSLRGGSYEQYF.

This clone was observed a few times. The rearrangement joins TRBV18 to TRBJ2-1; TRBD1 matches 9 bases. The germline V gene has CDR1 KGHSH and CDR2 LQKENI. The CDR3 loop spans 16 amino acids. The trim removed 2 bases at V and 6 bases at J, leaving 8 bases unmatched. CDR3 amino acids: CASSPSGTGMVNEQFF. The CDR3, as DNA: TGTGCCAGCTCACCATCCGGGACAGGGATGGTCAATGAGCAGTTCTTC.

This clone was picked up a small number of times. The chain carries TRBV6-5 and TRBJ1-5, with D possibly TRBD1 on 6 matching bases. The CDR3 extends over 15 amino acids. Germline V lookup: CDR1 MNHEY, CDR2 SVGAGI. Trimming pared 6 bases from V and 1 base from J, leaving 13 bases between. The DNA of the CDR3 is TGTGCCAGCAGATCGACAGGAGGAAGCAATCAGCCCCAGCATTTT. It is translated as CASRSTGGSNQPQHF.